These T cell receptor beta chains were read from a single sample in a study of cytomegalovirus exposure and HLA in healthy donors. The repertoire was sequenced with immunoSEQ multiplex PCR; TCRdb's copy has only in-frame clones and lacks some. There are 87,000 or so clones in the sample; around 8% occur only once, and 2.3% lies in the top ten. The sequencing input was PBMCs. Receptors originate from a middle-aged man in good health and CMV-seronegative. The CDR3 runs from the conserved cysteine through the conserved F or W. Each record gives: D gene, clone size, V gene, J gene, CDR3 protein, CDR3 DNA. D genes are given only for firm matches. Clone sizes are given selectively: once, few, many, or a class where the clone is expanded.

>TRBD2|few|TRBV28|TRBJ2-1
CAAMLAGGPVSEQFF
TGTGCCGCCATGCTAGCGGGGGGGCCCGTTAGTGAGCAGTTCTTC
>NA|NA|TRBV9|TRBJ2-7
CASSVGGDPSYEQYF
TGTGCCAGCAGCGTAGGGGGGGATCCTTCCTACGAGCAGTACTTC
>TRBD1|few|TRBV5-1|TRBJ2-7
CASSMTGIDEQYF
TGCGCCAGCAGTATGACAGGGATCGACGAGCAGTACTTC
>TRBD2|many|TRBV7-8|TRBJ2-3
CASSITGLGDTQYF
TGTGCCAGCAGCATCACGGGACTAGGAGATACGCAGTATTTT
>NA|few|TRBV27|TRBJ2-1
CASSPRVDSFLYNEQFF
TGTGCCAGCAGCCCTCGGGTCGATAGCTTTCTCTACAATGAGCAGTTCTTC
>TRBD2|few|TRBV5-1|TRBJ2-7
CASSLVPQREGYYEQYF
TGCGCCAGCAGCTTGGTACCACAAAGGGAGGGCTACTACGAGCAGTACTTC
>TRBD1|NA|TRBV5-4|TRBJ2-7
CASSSGDRAYEQYF
TGTGCCAGCAGCTCTGGGGACAGAGCCTACGAGCAGTACTTC
>TRBD2|few|TRBV18|TRBJ2-7
CASTHGGTSYEQYF
TGTGCCAGCACACACGGGGGGACCTCCTACGAGCAGTACTTC
>NA|few|TRBV27|TRBJ1-2
CASSVRANYGYTF
TGTGCCAGCAGTGTGAGGGCTAACTATGGCTACACCTTC
>NA|NA|TRBV7-9|TRBJ2-7
CASSIGVVGQYF
TGTGCCAGCAGCATAGGAGTGGTCGGGCAGTACTTC
>NA|NA|TRBV11-1|TRBJ1-3
CASSFDRTGYTIYF
TGTGCCAGCAGCTTCGACAGGACGGGGTACACCATATATTTT
>NA|NA|TRBV6-5|TRBJ1-3
CASSPVRGNTIYF
TGTGCCAGCAGTCCCGTCAGAGGAAACACCATATATTTT
>TRBD1|few|TRBV28|TRBJ2-1
CASSWGQHNEQFF
TGTGCCAGCAGCTGGGGACAGCACAATGAGCAGTTCTTC
>NA|few|TRBV6-6|TRBJ1-1
CASGQGWSTEAFF
TGTGCCAGCGGGCAGGGTTGGAGCACTGAAGCTTTCTTT
>NA|NA|TRBV28|TRBJ1-4
CASSLQGMTNEKLFF
TGTGCCAGCAGTCTGCAGGGGATGACTAATGAAAAACTGTTTTTT
>NA|few|TRBV19|TRBJ1-1
CASTYTGGGEAFF
TGTGCCAGTACTTACACGGGAGGGGGTGAAGCTTTCTTT
>NA|few|TRBV6-1|TRBJ1-5
CASSEVVGPPNQPQHF
TGTGCCAGCAGTGAAGTGGTCGGTCCTCCCAATCAGCCCCAGCATTTT
>TRBD1|NA|TRBV5-1|TRBJ2-3
CASSLSPGTGPAYDTQYF
TGCGCCAGCAGCTTGAGCCCCGGGACAGGCCCCGCATACGATACGCAGTATTTT
>NA|NA|TRBV5-1|TRBJ1-2
CASSLAEEVNYGYTF
TGCGCCAGCAGCTTGGCGGAGGAGGTTAACTATGGCTACACCTTC
>TRBD1|few|TRBV4-2|TRBJ1-1
CASSQDEAGGNTEAFF
TGTGCCAGCAGCCAAGATGAGGCAGGGGGAAACACTGAAGCTTTCTTT
>NA|few|TRBV10-3|TRBJ2-3
CAISVIGGAYTDTQYF
TGTGCCATCAGTGTCATAGGGGGGGCCTACACAGATACGCAGTATTTT
>NA|few|TRBV7-9|TRBJ2-3
CASSSPITGSPDTQYF
TGTGCCAGCAGCTCCCCCATAACAGGGTCGCCAGATACGCAGTATTTT